This T cell receptor beta chain appears in the sequencing data of a study of T cell responses to AZD1222 COVID-19 vaccine. Study conclusions and caveats: Donors were largely white British and mainly female; clonal diversity was possibly underestimated. Repertoires were collected only later (after the peak T cell response had occurred). The reported proportion of spike-specific TCRs targeting unmutated variant regions was nearly half.

The ends were cut back, 0 bases at V and 4 bases at J, with 15 bases in the middle. In germline, CDR1 is MNHEY, CDR2 SVGEGT. The CDR3 extends over 17 amino acids. Turning to this clone: What it recognizes is unknown.

Using immunoSEQ multiplex PCR, the repertoire was profiled, and TCRdb retains in-frame clones only, with some absent. Of about 120,000 clones listed, 80% to 95% are singletons. This TCR derives from an adult in good health. V gene TRBV6-2 or TRBV6-3 combines with J gene TRBJ2-2; TRBD1 might be the D (5 bases). The specimen was peripheral blood, collected on day 0 of AZD1222 vaccination. Here the CDR3 DNA reads TGTGCCAGCAGTTACTCTGGGGCCCATCAGCTCACCGGGGAGCTGTTTTTT. It is translated as CASSYSGAHQLTGELFF.